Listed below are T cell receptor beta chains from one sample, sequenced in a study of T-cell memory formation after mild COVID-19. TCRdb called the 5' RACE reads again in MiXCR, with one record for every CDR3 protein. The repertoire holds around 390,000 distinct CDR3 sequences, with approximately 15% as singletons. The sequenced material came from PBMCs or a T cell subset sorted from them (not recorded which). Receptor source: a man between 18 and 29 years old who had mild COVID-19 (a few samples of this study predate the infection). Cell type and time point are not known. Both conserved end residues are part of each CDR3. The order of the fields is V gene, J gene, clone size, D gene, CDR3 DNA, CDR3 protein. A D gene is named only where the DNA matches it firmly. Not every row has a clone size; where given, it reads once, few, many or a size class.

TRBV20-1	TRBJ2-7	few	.	TGCAGTGCCTCGGGACTGTCAAGCTCCTACGAGCAGTACTTC	CSASGLSSSYEQYF
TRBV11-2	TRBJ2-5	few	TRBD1	TGTGCCAGCAGGTTTGGGACAGGTAGAGAGACCCAGTACTTC	CASRFGTGRETQYF
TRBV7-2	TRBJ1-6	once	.	TGTGCCAGCAGCTATAGTCTTGGTTCACCCCTCCACTTT	CASSYSLGSPLHF
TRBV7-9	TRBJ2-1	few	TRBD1	TGTGCCAGCAGCTCAAGGGGGCTACCTTCCTACAATGAGCAGTTCTTC	CASSSRGLPSYNEQFF
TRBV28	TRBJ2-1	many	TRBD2	TGTGCCGGACTAGCGGGGGGGAGATCCTACAATGAGCAGTTCTTC	CAGLAGGRSYNEQFF
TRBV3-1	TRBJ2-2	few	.	TGTGCCAGCAGCCATGTAGAGGGGATCCATCGGGAGCTGTTTTTT	CASSHVEGIHRELFF
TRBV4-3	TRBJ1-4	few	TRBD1	TGCGCCAGCAGCCAGACAGGGCTCGGGGAAAAACTGTTTTTT	CASSQTGLGEKLFF
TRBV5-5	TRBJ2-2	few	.	TGTGCCAGCAGCTTGGGAGGTTTTAACACCGGGGAGCTGTTTTTT	CASSLGGFNTGELFF
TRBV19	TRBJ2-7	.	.	TGTGCCAGTAGTCCAACTTGGTACGAGCAGTACTTC	CASSPTWYEQYF
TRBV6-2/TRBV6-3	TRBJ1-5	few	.	TGTGCCAGCAGAGGTAAGAGAAGTACCGGGGTTAATCAGCCCCAGCATTTT	CASRGKRSTGVNQPQHF
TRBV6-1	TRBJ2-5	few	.	TGTGCCAGCAGTGAAAGGGCCCCAGAGACCCAGTACTTC	CASSERAPETQYF
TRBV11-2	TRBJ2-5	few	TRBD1	TGTGCCAGCAGACCTACAGGGGTAGAGACCCAGTACTTC	CASRPTGVETQYF
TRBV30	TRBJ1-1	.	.	TGTGCCTGGAGTGTTAGCACTGAAGCTTTCTTT	CAWSVSTEAFF
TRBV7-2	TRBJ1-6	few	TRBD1	TGTGCCAGCAGCTCGATTGCCTCCGGGACAGGGTCCCCACCCCTCCACTTT	CASSSIASGTGSPPLHF
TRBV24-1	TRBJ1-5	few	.	TGTGCCACCAGTGACGGAAATCTCAATCAGCCCCAGCATTTT	CATSDGNLNQPQHF
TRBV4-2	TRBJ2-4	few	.	TGTGCCAGCAGCCAAGACAGGAGCCCCAAAAACATTCAGTACTTC	CASSQDRSPKNIQYF
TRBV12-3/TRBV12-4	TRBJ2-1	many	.	TGTGCCAGCAGACGAGTCGATGAGCAGTTCTTC	CASRRVDEQFF
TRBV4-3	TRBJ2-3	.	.	TGCGCCAGCAGCCAACTGAGGCGAGGCACAGATACGCAGTATTTT	CASSQLRRGTDTQYF
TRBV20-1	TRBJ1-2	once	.	TGCAGTGCCAGCCTATCGAAGGGGGGCTACACCTTC	CSASLSKGGYTF
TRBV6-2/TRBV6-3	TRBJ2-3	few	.	TGTGCCAGCATGTCTGGCGCCCGGGGTACAGATACGCAGTATTTT	CASMSGARGTDTQYF
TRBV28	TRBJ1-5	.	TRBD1	TGTGCCAGCAGTTGGCGTGGCAGGGGGGGGTATCAGCCCCAGCATTTT	CASSWRGRGGYQPQHF
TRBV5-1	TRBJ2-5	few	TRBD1	TGCGCCAGCAGCGACTCTACAGGGGTGGAGACCCAGTACTTC	CASSDSTGVETQYF
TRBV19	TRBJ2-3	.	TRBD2	TGTGCCAGTAGACGGCAAGCGGGGGCTGGCACAGATACGCAGTATTTT	CASRRQAGAGTDTQYF
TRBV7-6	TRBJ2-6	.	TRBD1	TGTGCCAGCAGCGTACCGGACAGGGGCTACTCTGGGGCCAACGTCCTGACTTTC	CASSVPDRGYSGANVLTF
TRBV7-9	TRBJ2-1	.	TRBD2	TGTGCCAGCAGCTCCAACCGGCTAGCGGGGGCCTACAATGAGCAGTTCTTC	CASSSNRLAGAYNEQFF
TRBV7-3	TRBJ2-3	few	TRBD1	TGTGCCAGCAGCACTATCGGACAGGGCACAGATACGCAGTATTTT	CASSTIGQGTDTQYF
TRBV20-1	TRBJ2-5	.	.	TGCAGTGCTATTAGTCAGACCCAGTACTTC	CSAISQTQYF
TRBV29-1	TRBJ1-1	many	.	TGCAGCGGGACCTGGAACACTGAAGCTTTCTTT	CSGTWNTEAFF
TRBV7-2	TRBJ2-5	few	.	TGTGCCAGCAGCGCGGGACAGCTAGAAAAGACCCAGTACTTC	CASSAGQLEKTQYF
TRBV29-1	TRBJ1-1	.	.	TGCAGCGGCCTAGACGACTATGAAGCTTTCTTT	CSGLDDYEAFF
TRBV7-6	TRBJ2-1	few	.	TGTGCCAGCAGCGAGGACAGTTACAATGAGCAGTTCTTC	CASSEDSYNEQFF
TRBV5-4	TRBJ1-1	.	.	TGTGCCAGCAGACGCGTCGGGGGAGCGAACACTGAAGCTTTCTTT	CASRRVGGANTEAFF